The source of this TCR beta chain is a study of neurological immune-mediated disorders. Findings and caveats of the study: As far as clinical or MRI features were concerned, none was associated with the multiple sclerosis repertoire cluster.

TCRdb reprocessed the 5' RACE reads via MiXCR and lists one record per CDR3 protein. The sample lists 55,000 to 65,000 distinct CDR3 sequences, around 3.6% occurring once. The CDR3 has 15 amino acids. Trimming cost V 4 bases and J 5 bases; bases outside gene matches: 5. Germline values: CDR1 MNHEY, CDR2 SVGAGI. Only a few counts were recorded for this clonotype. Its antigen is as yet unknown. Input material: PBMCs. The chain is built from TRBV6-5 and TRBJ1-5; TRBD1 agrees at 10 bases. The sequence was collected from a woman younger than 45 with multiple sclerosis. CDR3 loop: CASSLGQGIYQPQHF. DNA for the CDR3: TGTGCCAGCAGTTTGGGACAGGGGATCTATCAGCCCCAGCATTTT.